Detailed here is one TCR beta chain. No antigen is known for it. The data were taken from a study of cytomegalovirus exposure and HLA in healthy donors. Findings of the study overall: Fewer N-insertions (relative to the approximately 700-donor mean) were reportedly seen in an Asian-associated ancestry cluster in a later analysis. Accurate HLA-A and HLA-B prediction from TCR beta sequences was reported for most subjects.

Trimming took 1 base from V and 4 from J, leaving 7 bases between them. The CDR3 extends over 13 amino acids. Germline CDR1 SGHVS, CDR2 FNYEAQ. With 60 Vbeta and 13 Jbeta primers, the PCR was carried out. The table came from immunoSEQ multiplex PCR; TCRdb's copy has only in-frame clones and leaves some out. Here the sample table reports approximately 110,000 clones. This receptor was obtained from a man aged 40-55 years in good health and CMV-seronegative. The chain joins TRBV7-6 to TRBJ1-2; D is possibly TRBD1 (6 bases). The sequencing input was PBMCs. CDR3 nucleotide sequence: TGTGCCAGCAGCTTAGGGACAGCCTATGGCTACACCTTC. Translated, it gives CASSLGTAYGYTF.